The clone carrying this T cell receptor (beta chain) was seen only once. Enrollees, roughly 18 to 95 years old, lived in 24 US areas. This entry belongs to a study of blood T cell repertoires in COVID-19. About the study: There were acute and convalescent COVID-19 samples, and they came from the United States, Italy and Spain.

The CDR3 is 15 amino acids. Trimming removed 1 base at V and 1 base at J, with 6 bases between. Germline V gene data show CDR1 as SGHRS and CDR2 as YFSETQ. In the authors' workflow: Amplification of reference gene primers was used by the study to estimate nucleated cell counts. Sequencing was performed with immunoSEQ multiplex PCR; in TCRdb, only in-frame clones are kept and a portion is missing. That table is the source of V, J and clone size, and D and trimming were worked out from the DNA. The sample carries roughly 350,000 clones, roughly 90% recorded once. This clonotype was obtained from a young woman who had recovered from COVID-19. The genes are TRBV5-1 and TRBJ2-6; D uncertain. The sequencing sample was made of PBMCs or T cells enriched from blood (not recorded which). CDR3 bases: TGCGCCAGCAGCTTGTTGGAGTCTGGGGCCAACGTCCTGACTTTC. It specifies CASSLLESGANVLTF. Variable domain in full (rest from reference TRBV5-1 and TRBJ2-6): KAGVTQTPRYLIKTRGQQVTLSCSPISGHRSVSWYQQTPGQGLQFLFEYFSETQRNKGNFPGRFSGRQFSNSRSEMNVSTLELGDSALYLCASSLLESGANVLTFGAGSRLTVL.